This is a list of T cell receptor beta chains from one sample in a study of blood T cells in healthy people across ages. MiXCR was run by TCRdb on the 5' RACE reads, yielding one entry per CDR3 protein. This repertoire shows 1.5 million to 2 million distinct CDR3 sequences, less than 50% found once; its top ten account for less than 2.5%. Material: blood. The receptors stem from a middle-aged woman in good health. Both conserved end residues are part of each CDR3. A D gene is named only where the DNA matches it firmly. Not all rows give a size; the values are once, few, many and, for expanded clones, a class.

J	V	size	length	D	DNA	CDR3
TRBJ2-5	TRBV27	.	16	.	TGTGCCAGCAGTTTTTCTGGTGGGCAGGGTAACAATGAGCAGTACTTC	CASSFSGGQGNNEQYF
TRBJ2-2	TRBV7-9	.	16	.	TGTGCCAGCAGCCTAACGACTAGTTATAACACCGGGGAGCTGTTTTTT	CASSLTTSYNTGELFF
TRBJ1-6	TRBV28	few	13	.	TGTGCCAGCAGTTACCAGGGGTACTCACCCCTCCACTTT	CASSYQGYSPLHF
TRBJ2-1	TRBV28	.	11	.	TGTGCCAGCAGCCAAATGGGGGAGCAGTTCTTC	CASSQMGEQFF
TRBJ2-4	TRBV5-1	few	17	.	TGCGCCAGCAGCCTGAAAATAGGTCCTCTAGCCAAAAACATTCAGTACTTC	CASSLKIGPLAKNIQYF
TRBJ2-2	TRBV7-9	.	11	.	TGTGCCAGCAGCTTAACCTGGGAGCTGTTTTTT	CASSLTWELFF
TRBJ1-5	TRBV27	few	14	.	TGTGCCAGCAGTTTTCAGGGGACAAATCAGCCCCAGCATTTT	CASSFQGTNQPQHF
TRBJ2-1	TRBV4-3	.	17	.	TGCGCCAGCAGCCAAGAACTAGGACTACCTCTATACAATGAGCAGTTCTTC	CASSQELGLPLYNEQFF
TRBJ2-1	TRBV2	once	15	.	TGTGCCAGCAGTGAAGCGGGGCTCAGGGACGGTGAGCAGTTCTTC	CASSEAGLRDGEQFF
TRBJ2-1	TRBV7-2	.	12	.	TGTGCCAGCAGCTTAGCCGGCAGGGCCCCGTTCTTC	CASSLAGRAPFF
TRBJ2-1	TRBV15	few	13	.	TGTGCCACCAGCAGAGACCATACCAATGAGCAGTTCTTC	CATSRDHTNEQFF
TRBJ2-3	TRBV24-1	few	16	TRBD2	TGTGCCACCAGCTTCCCTAGCGGGGGGAAGGCAGATACGCAGTATTTT	CATSFPSGGKADTQYF
TRBJ2-5	TRBV7-2	once	11	.	TGTGCCAGCAGCCCCCGCAAGTCCCTTTACTTC	CASSPRKSLYF
TRBJ2-5	TRBV6-5	once	16	.	TGTGCCAGCAGTAGGCGCCAGGGGAGCGGAAAAGAGACCCAGTACTTC	CASSRRQGSGKETQYF
TRBJ1-5	TRBV4-3	few	13	.	TGCGCCAGCAGCCAAGATTCGAGTCAGCCCCAGCATTTT	CASSQDSSQPQHF
TRBJ2-5	TRBV5-1	.	16	TRBD1	TGCGCCAGCAGCCTCGGACAGGTGGTCAAGCAAGAGACCCAGTACTTC	CASSLGQVVKQETQYF
TRBJ1-5	TRBV7-2	.	12	.	TGTGCCAGCAGCTTAAAGGGGCGGCCCCAGCATTTT	CASSLKGRPQHF
TRBJ2-3	TRBV5-1	.	15	TRBD2	TGCGCCAGCAGCGTTGGGACTAGCGCTGCAGATACGCAGTATTTT	CASSVGTSAADTQYF
TRBJ2-3	TRBV21-1	.	17	.	TGTGCCAGCAGCGGTCCCGGGACAGGGATTTTCACAGATACGCAGTATTTT	CASSGPGTGIFTDTQYF
TRBJ2-6	TRBV4-3	.	20	.	TGCGCCGGCAGCCAAGAATCGGCCACCCGAATCCTCTCTGGGGCCAACGTCCTGACTTTC	CAGSQESATRILSGANVLTF
TRBJ2-6	TRBV6-2/TRBV6-3	.	13	.	TGTGCCAGCGCGTTCTCTGGGGCCAACGTCCTGACTTTC	CASAFSGANVLTF
TRBJ1-5	TRBV7-9	.	17	.	TGTGCCAGCAGCTTAGCTGGGGGGGCCGTCGGTAGTCAGCCCCAGCATTTT	CASSLAGGAVGSQPQHF